This T cell receptor (beta chain) was retrieved from a study of blood T cell repertoires in COVID-19. Repertoires were generated with immunoSEQ multiplex PCR, while TCRdb's copy carries only in-frame clones and drops some. The sample lists fewer than 200,000 clones; about 88% were seen once. Categorization into cohorts depended on clinical history that participants reported. This clone was seen more than once but under ten times. Germline-derived CDR1 and CDR2 are MNHNS and SASEGT. The CDR3 spans 12 residues. V lost 3 bases, J lost 6 bases, and 2 bases stayed unmatched. The sequence was collected from a woman in her 40s in a cohort exposed to, infected with or recovered from COVID-19 (not recorded which). The sequencing input was PBMCs or T cells enriched from blood (not recorded which). The chain employs TRBV6-1 and TRBJ2-7; 7 nucleotides agree with TRBD1. The CDR3: CASSERQGEQYF. For the CDR3, the DNA is TGTGCCAGCAGTGAGAGACAGGGCGAGCAGTACTTC.